The TCR beta chain under discussion was sequenced for a study of blood T cell repertoires in COVID-19. Study context: Sites in the United States, Italy and Spain provided acute and convalescent COVID-19 samples. The analysed material was cDNA or gDNA that came from T cells, B-cell-depleted T cells, or PBMCs.

Original processing notes: Nucleated cell counts were estimated from reference gene primer amplification. The method was immunoSEQ multiplex PCR; TCRdb's version includes in-frame clones alone and lacks a portion of them. V and J calls and clone size are given by that table; D and trimming were obtained from the DNA. The data show tens of thousands of clones, about 88% seen once. Germline CDR1 and CDR2: SEHNR and FQNEAQ (reference sequence). This CDR3 has 15 amino acids. Germline trimming cut 7 bases from V and 7 bases from J; bases unmatched to any gene: 12. Sequencing used peripheral blood. This TCR was recovered from a woman in her 50s with active COVID-19. The V and J genes are TRBV7-9 and TRBJ2-1, with 8 bases fitting TRBD2. Here the CDR3 DNA reads TGTGCCAGCAACCCCCGGGGAGGCGGGGGGAATGAGCAGTTCTTC. As protein: CASNPRGGGGNEQFF.